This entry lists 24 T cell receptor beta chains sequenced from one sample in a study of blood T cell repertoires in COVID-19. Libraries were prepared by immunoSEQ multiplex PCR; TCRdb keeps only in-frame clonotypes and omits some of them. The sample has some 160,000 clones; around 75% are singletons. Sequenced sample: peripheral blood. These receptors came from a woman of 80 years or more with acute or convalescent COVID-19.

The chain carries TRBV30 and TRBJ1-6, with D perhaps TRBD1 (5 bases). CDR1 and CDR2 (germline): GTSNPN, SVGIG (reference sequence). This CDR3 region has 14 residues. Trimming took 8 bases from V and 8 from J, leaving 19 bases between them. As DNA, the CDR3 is TGTGCCGCTAAGGTGACAGCCGGTCATTCACCCCTCCACTTT. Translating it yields CAAKVTAGHSPLHF.

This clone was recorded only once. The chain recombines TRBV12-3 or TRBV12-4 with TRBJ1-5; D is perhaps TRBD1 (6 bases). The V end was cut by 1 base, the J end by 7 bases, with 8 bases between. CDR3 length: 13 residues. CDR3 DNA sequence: TGTGCCAGCAGTTTAGGGACAGAACAGCCCCAGCATTTT. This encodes CASSLGTEQPQHF.

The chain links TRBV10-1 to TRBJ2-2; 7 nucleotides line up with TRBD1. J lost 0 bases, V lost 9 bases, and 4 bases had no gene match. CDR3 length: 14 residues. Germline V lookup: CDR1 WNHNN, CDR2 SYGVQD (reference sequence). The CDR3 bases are TGCGCCAGTCGACAGGGTTCGAACACCGGGGAGCTGTTTTTT. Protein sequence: CASRQGSNTGELFF.

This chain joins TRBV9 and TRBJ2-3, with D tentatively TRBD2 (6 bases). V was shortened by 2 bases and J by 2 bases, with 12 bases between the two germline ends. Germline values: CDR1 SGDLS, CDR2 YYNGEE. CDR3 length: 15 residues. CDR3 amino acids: CASSVAADYTDTQYF. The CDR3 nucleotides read TGTGCCAGCAGCGTGGCAGCGGACTACACAGATACGCAGTATTTT.

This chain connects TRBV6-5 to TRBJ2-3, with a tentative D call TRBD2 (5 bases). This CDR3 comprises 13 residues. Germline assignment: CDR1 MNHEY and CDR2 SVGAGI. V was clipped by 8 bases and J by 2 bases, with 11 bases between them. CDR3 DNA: TGTGCCAGCCAGCGAGCGGACACAGATACGCAGTATTTT. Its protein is CASQRADTDTQYF.

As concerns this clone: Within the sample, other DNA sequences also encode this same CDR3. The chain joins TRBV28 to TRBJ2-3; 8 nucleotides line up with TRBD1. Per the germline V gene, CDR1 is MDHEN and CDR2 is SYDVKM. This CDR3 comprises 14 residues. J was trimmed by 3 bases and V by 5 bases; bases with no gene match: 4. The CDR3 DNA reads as TGTGCCAGCAGTCTGGACAGGGTAACAGATACGCAGTATTTT. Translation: CASSLDRVTDTQYF.

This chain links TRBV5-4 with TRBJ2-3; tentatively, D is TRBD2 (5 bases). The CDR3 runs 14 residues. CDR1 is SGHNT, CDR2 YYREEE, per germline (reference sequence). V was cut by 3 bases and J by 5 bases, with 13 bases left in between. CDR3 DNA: TGTGCCAGCAGCTCACCGGGAATGGGAGATACGCAGTATTTT. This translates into CASSSPGMGDTQYF.

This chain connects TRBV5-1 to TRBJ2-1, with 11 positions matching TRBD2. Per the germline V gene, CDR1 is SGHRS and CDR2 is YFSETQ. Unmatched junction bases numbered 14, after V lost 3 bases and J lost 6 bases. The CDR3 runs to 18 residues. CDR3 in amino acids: CASSSPPRGSGGVNEQFF. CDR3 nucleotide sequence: TGCGCCAGCAGCTCTCCCCCCCGGGGTAGCGGGGGGGTCAATGAGCAGTTCTTC.

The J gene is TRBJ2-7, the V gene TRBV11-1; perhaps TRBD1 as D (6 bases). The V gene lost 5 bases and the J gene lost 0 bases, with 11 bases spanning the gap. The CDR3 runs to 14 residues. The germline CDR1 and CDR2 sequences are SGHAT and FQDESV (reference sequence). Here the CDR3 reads CASSLRGGSYEQYF. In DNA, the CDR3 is TGTGCCAGCAGCCTCAGGGGCGGCTCCTACGAGCAGTACTTC.

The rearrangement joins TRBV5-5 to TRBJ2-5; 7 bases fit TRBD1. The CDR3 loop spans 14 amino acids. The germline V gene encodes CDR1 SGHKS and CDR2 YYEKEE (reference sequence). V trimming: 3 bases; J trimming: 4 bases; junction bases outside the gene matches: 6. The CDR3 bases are TGTGCCAGCAGCTCGAAGACAGGGCCAGAGACCCAGTACTTC. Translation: CASSSKTGPETQYF.

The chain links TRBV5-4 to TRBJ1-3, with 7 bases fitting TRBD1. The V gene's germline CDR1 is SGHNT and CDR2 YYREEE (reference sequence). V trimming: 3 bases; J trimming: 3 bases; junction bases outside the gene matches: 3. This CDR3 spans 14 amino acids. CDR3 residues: CASSSAGGGNTIYF. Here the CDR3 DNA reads TGTGCCAGCAGCTCAGCAGGGGGTGGAAACACCATATATTTT.

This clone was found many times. The CDR3 coding sequence is TGTGCCAGCAGTTCAGGGGTTAGACATGGCTACACCTTC. Encoded protein: CASSSGVRHGYTF. The genes are TRBV28 and TRBJ1-2, with D possibly being TRBD1 (6 bases). The CDR3 has 13 residues. Germline values: CDR1 MDHEN, CDR2 SYDVKM. V was pared by 4 bases and J by 6 bases, with 12 bases between.

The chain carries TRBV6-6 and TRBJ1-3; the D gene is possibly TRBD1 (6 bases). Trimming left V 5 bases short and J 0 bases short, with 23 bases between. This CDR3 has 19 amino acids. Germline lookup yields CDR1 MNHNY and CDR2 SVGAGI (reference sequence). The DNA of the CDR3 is TGTGCCAGCAGTCTAGCCATTCCACAGGGCCCCAACTCTGGAAACACCATATATTTT. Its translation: CASSLAIPQGPNSGNTIYF.

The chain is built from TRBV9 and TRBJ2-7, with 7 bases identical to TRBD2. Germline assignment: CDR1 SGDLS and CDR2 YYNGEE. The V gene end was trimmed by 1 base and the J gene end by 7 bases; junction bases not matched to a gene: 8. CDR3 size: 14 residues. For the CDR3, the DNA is TGTGCCAGCAGCGTACACTTCGGGGGGAGTGAGCAGTACTTC. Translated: CASSVHFGGSEQYF.

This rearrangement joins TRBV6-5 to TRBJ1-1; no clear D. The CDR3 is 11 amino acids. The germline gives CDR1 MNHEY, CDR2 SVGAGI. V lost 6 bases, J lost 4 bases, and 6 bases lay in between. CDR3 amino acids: CASSSPTEAFF. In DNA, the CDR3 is TGTGCCAGCAGCTCCCCCACTGAAGCTTTCTTT.

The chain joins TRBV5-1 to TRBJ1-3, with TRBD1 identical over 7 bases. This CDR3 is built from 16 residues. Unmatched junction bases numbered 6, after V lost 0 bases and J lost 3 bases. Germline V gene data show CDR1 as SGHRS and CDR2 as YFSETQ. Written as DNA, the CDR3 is TGCGCCAGCAGCTTGGATCCGACAGGGAATGGAAACACCATATATTTT. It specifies CASSLDPTGNGNTIYF.

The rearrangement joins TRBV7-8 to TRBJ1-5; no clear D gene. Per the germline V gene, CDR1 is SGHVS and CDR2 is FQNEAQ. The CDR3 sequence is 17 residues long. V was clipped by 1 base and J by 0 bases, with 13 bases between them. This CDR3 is CASSLGVGPDSNQPQHF. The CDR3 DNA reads TGTGCCAGCAGCTTAGGAGTTGGGCCCGATAGCAATCAGCCCCAGCATTTT.

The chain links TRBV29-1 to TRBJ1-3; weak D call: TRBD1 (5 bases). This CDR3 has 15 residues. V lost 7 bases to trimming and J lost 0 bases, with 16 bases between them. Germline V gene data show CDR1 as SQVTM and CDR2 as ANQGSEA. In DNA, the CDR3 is TGCAGCGCTGGGGACTCTCGGAGCTCTGGAAACACCATATATTTT. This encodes CSAGDSRSSGNTIYF.

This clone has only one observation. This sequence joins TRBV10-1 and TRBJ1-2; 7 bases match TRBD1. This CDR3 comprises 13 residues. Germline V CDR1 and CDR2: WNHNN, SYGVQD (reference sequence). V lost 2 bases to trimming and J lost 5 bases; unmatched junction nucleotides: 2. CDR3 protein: CASSEQTGYGYTF. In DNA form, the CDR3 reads TGCGCCAGCAGTGAGCAGACAGGGTATGGCTACACCTTC.

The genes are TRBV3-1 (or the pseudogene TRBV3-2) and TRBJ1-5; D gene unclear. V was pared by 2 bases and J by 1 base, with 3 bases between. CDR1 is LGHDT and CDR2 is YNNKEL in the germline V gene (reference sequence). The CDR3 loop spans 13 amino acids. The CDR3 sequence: CASSQQSNQPQHF. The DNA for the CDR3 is TGTGCCAGCAGCCAACAGAGCAATCAGCCCCAGCATTTT.

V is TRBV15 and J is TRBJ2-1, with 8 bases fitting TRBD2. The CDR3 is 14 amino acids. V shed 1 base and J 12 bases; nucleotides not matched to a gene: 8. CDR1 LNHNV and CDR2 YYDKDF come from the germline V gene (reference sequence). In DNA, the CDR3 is TGTGCCACCAGCAGAGCCAGCGGGAGTGCCGTGCAGTTCTTC. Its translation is CATSRASGSAVQFF.

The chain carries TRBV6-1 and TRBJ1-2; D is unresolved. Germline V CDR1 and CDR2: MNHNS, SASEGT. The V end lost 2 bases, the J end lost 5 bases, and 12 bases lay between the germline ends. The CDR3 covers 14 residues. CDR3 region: CASSELTGKYGYTF. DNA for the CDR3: TGTGCCAGCAGTGAACTGACGGGGAAGTATGGCTACACCTTC.

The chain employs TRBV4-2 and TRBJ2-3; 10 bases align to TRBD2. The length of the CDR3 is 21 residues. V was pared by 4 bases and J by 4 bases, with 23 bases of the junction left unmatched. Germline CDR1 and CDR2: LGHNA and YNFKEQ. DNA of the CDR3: TGTGCCAGCAGCCGTCTGGCGAGCGGGGGGGACCCATGGACGTCCCCAGATACGCAGTATTTT. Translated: CASSRLASGGDPWTSPDTQYF.

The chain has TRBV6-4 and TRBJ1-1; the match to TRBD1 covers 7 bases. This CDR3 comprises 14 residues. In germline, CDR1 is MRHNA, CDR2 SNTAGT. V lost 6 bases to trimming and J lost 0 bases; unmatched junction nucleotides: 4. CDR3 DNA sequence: TGTGCCAGCAGGCCGGGACAGATGAACACTGAAGCTTTCTTT. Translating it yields CASRPGQMNTEAFF.